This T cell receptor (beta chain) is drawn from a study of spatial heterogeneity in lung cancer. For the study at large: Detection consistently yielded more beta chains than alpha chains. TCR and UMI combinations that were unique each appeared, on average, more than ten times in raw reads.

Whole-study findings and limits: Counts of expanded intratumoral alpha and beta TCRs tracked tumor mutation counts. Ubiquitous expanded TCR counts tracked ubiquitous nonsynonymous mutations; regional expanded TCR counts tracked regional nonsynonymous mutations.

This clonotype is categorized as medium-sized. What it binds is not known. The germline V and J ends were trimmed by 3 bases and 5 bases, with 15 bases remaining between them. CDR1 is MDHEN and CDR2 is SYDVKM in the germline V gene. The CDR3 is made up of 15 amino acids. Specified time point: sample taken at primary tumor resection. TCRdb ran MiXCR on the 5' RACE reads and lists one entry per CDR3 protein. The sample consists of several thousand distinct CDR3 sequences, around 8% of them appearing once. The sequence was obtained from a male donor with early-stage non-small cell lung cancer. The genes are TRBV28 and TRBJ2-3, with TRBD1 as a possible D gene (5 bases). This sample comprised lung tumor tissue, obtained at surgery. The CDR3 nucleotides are TGTGCCAGCAGTTTGATAGGGGATGCGAAAGATACGCAGTATTTT. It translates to CASSLIGDAKDTQYF.